This T cell receptor beta chain comes out of a study of cytomegalovirus exposure and HLA in healthy donors. A multiplex PCR was run with 60 Vbeta primers and 13 Jbeta primers. The method was immunoSEQ multiplex PCR; TCRdb's version includes in-frame clones alone and lacks a portion of them. Its table records approximately 140,000 clones. Trimming stripped 6 bases from V and 4 bases from J, with 16 bases between. Germline values: CDR1 SGHNT, CDR2 YYREEE (reference sequence). This CDR3 contains 14 residues. V usage is TRBV5-4 and J usage is TRBJ1-1; a possible D gene is TRBD1 (5 bases). Specimen: PBMCs. This receptor was obtained from a woman aged 18-30 years in good health and CMV-seronegative. CDR3 amino acids: CASTPWGDFTEAFF. CDR3 nucleotide sequence: TGTGCCAGCACCCCTTGGGGGGATTTCACTGAAGCTTTCTTT.